This T cell receptor beta chain originates from a study of beta chain features in type 1 diabetes. Looking at the study overall: No age, gender or cell yield differences were seen between patients and healthy donors. Sorted cell examination encompassed around 100,000,000 cells across all samples. Study conclusions and caveats: Among all four CD4+ subsets, Type 1 diabetes patients had TCRB CDR3s that were moderately but significantly shorter. For type 1 diabetes patients, VDJ junctions showed fewer insertions and more deletions.

Expressed TCRB transcripts were sequenced, since all the RNA that had been isolated was reverse transcribed. Naive, central memory and regulatory T cell samples produced a mean of roughly 3.8 million reads. Using immunoSEQ multiplex PCR, the repertoire was profiled, and TCRdb retains in-frame clones only, with some absent. The repertoire holds almost 350,000 clones, with over 7% as singletons. The CDR3 is 15 amino acids. V dropped 5 bases and J dropped 4; count of bases not matched to a gene: 7. The V gene's germline CDR1 is SGHVS and CDR2 FQNEAQ. This clone came up a few times. No antigen is known for it. The identical CDR3 is also encoded by other nucleotide sequences in the sample.

Material: central memory CD4+ T cells from blood. The chain has TRBV7-8 and TRBJ1-4; 7 bases agree with TRBD1. The source is a man aged 25-45 years with type 1 diabetes. The CDR3 spells CASSPRTGYNEKLFF. CDR3 coding DNA: TGTGCCAGCAGCCCAAGGACAGGTTATAATGAAAAACTGTTTTTT.